This TCR beta chain was recorded in a study of identical twins listed by TCRdb under 2016. Turning to the overall study: TCR alpha and beta repertoires from monozygotic twins, unrelated adults of various ages and cord blood were deep-sequenced to test whether fetal clonotypes persist. Replicate twin experiments were performed at different times using different library preparation protocols to rule out contamination. The investigation overall reported the following: Zero-insertion analyses could be partly confounded by invariant T cells such as MAIT and iNKT, although diverse VJ usage argued against such confounding for most clonotypes. Excess twin sharing in beta out-of-frame sequences was weaker because fewer shared sequences lowered the signal-to-noise ratio. Because the same donors could not be followed over many years, conclusions were based on cross-sectional statistical analysis. Abundant cord blood beta clonotypes had fewer insertions, young adult naive repertoires showed a similar but weaker trend, and memory repertoires showed no such trend. Out-of-frame TCR alpha sequences shared between twins showed an excess of low generation-probability sequences compared with coincidental sharing between unrelated individuals. Recombination models systematically underestimated out-of-frame TCR alpha sharing in monozygotic twins but agreed with sharing between unrelated individuals.

V was cut back by 5 bases and J by 0 bases, leaving a gap of 11 bases between them. The germline V gene (reference sequence) supplies CDR1 MNHEY and CDR2 SMNVEV. The CDR3 has 15 amino acids, counting the end cysteine and phenylalanine. This entry keeps only the CDR3 DNA: 45 bases, framed from base 1. Every donor in the study was a healthy Caucasian. Three pairs of female monozygotic twins, all aged roughly 18 to 30 years, made up the twin cohort. Peripheral blood mononuclear cells were used as the source from which RNA for TCR libraries was isolated. About this clonotype itself: Its antigen is currently not known. No base-level quality is on record; no much larger clone is a single base apart.

Receptor amplification or capture employed 5' RACE. The sample was run on an Illumina HiSeq 2000. Template switching introduced a universal primer binding site; the final cDNA contained a unique molecular identifier, enabling accurate counting of TCR cDNA molecules. First-strand cDNA for TCR alpha and beta chains was synthesized from specific primers in the conserved constant-segment region. Each cDNA library was double barcoded, with a SMART-Mk sample barcode plus Illumina barcodes, to control for contamination. Two successive PCR steps introduced TruSeq adapter sequences along with Illumina sample barcodes. Sequencing of the TCR alpha and beta cDNA libraries was done on the Illumina HiSeq platform using custom primers. The source study handled its data this way. Unique molecular identifiers were extracted from raw reads with MiGEC, and CDR3 positions were determined with MiXCR. Recombination models were inferred per individual with the repgenHMM and IGoR tools using an EM algorithm. Shared clonotype analysis was performed with the tcR package in R, normalizing sharing by the product of cloneset sizes. Out-of-frame nonproductive sequences were analyzed to study raw recombination free of thymic and clonal selection effects. The public reads were reprocessed in TCRdb via fastp at Q25 and MiXCR, keeping in-frame beta chains. When rows share a CDR3 protein, they turn into one entry using the most common DNA and genes. Clone size and V and J calls follow TCRdb, not the original study. The table for this sample lists roughly 750,000 distinct CDR3 sequences; 20% to 25% of them were counted only once. Jointly, the top ten make up roughly 4.3% of the sample.

This same sample was also part of a study on T cells expressing NK-cell markers. Per that second paper: In sorted CD3+CD56+NKG2C+, CD3+CD56+NKG2C- and CD3+CD56-NKG2C+ T-cell subsets from about 8 donors, TCR beta-chain repertoires were profiled. Seven of the eight sequenced donors were HCMV-seropositive and one was HCMV-seronegative. In several experiments an anti-gammadeltaTCR antibody was added to restrict sorting to alphabetaTCR-expressing T cells. In a handful of donors, the dominant CD3+CD56+NKG2C+ clonotypes were found to rank among the top 10 CD8+ clonotypes and to make up roughly 1.0-7.5% of CD8+ T cells. Those dominant clonotypes were again the most abundant among CD3+CD56-NKG2C+ cells in several donors, at roughly 25-65%. Whether the expanded NKG2C-expressing T cell clones were specific for HCMV antigens remained unclear. Randomly selected healthy volunteers, three men and five women, were used as the eight sequenced donors. HCMV serostatus was determined by detecting HCMV-specific IgG in serum with a commercial ELISA kit. For a handful of donors, unsorted PBMC were also used to sequence bulk peripheral blood T-cell repertoires. MIGEC handled demultiplexing of the reads and grouping by UMI, while MiTCR was used to assemble and quantify clonotypes. To remove erroneous sequences, TCR cDNA sequences were retained only when supported by two or more reads. Downstream repertoire analysis used the tcR package, and clonotypes were matched across fractions by CDR3 nucleotide sequence plus V segment. VDJmatch was used to annotate antigen specificity against VDJdb, with one amino acid substitution in CDR3 permitted.

Recombination joined TRBV27 with TRBJ1-5, with TRBD1 as a weak D call on 5 bases. The sequence came from a woman younger than 30 in good health. The sequenced sample consisted of PBMCs. CDR3 reads: CASSPQGYSNQPQHF. The bases read TGTGCCAGCAGTCCTCAGGGATATAGCAATCAGCCCCAGCATTTT.